The entry that follows covers one T cell receptor (beta chain) sequence. The sample has other DNA sequences that encode this CDR3 too. The assay was immunoSEQ multiplex PCR, and TCRdb's table has in-frame clones only and misses some. This sample carries around 95,000 clones, over 70% of them seen once, and the ten largest clones take approximately 5.7%. No infections or other immune events were documented during collection. The data were taken from a study of identifying expanded T cells in peripheral blood. Trimming removed 5 bases from V and 1 base from J, with 6 bases in between. The CDR3 contains 12 residues. Germline CDR1 SGHRS, CDR2 YFSETQ.

The chain is built from TRBV5-1 and TRBJ1-1; no clear D. The sequence was collected from a person aged 18 to 70 in good health. The sample was blood. This chain's CDR3 is CASSVENTEAFF. For the CDR3, the DNA is TGCGCCAGCAGTGTTGAGAACACTGAAGCTTTCTTT.